The clone carrying this T cell receptor (beta chain) was seen a handful of times. What it binds is not known. In making TCR beta libraries, quantitative 5'-RACE with molecular barcodes was used. TCRdb reprocessed the 5' RACE reads with MiXCR, giving one entry per CDR3 protein. The sample yields roughly 700,000 distinct CDR3 sequences, roughly 20% seen once. The sample comes from a study of CD8 T cells in ankylosing spondylitis. Study-wide results and caveats: A TCR beta motif of several highly homologous variants appeared characteristic of ankylosing spondylitis blood. Both synovial fluid and blood in reactive arthritis had previously been reported to carry some motif variants. Disease-associated clonotypes exhibited CD8+ identity and were relatively infrequent in peripheral blood. Reportedly, disease-linked clones are significantly enriched in ankylosing spondylitis patients' matched synovial fluid.

This CDR3 spans 15 amino acids. The TCR sequence derives from a male donor with ankylosing spondylitis. The sequencing sample was made of blood, either unsorted or a sorted T cell fraction (not recorded which). This rearrangement joins TRBV21-1 to TRBJ2-5; the table calls TRBD1, which could not be checked here. TRBV21-1 is a pseudogene segment. As DNA, the CDR3 is TGTGCCAGAGACAGGGGTGGAGATATCCAAGAGACCCAGTACTTC. Amino acids: CARDRGGDIQETQYF.